The text below deals with one T cell receptor beta chain. Its antigen is not known. The entry originates in a study of cytomegalovirus exposure and HLA in healthy donors. Points from the study as a whole: Among TCR beta chains, those listed as cytomegalovirus-associated numbered about 160. Several of the most significant clusters appeared linked to common viral pathogens, based on a later analysis. Being indistinguishable, some V segments were excluded, TRBV6-2 and TRBV6-3 among them. Earlier analysis found most TCR beta V segments productive about 87% or about 30% of the time.

PCR used 60 Vbeta primers and 13 Jbeta primers. Clones were read by immunoSEQ multiplex PCR, and TCRdb kept only the in-frame ones, dropping some. The sample carries 95,000 to 150,000 clones, roughly 78% recorded once. The junction had 4 bases not matched to a gene; V was cut back by 0 bases and J by 1 base. Per germline, CDR1 SNHLY and CDR2 FYNNEI. The CDR3 is made up of 16 amino acids. This sequence was found in a man aged 25 to 45 in good health and CMV-seropositive. The sample was PBMCs. The chain employs TRBV2 and TRBJ2-3; 7 positions match TRBD1. DNA for the CDR3: TGTGCCAGCAGTGAAGCGATGGGACAGCGCACAGATACGCAGTATTTT. It is translated as CASSEAMGQRTDTQYF.